This T cell receptor beta chain is from a study of cytomegalovirus exposure and HLA in healthy donors. Overall study results and limits: A list of 150 or so TCR beta chains associated with cytomegalovirus was given. A missense DCLRE1C variant was associated with V- and J-gene trimming of TCR beta chains in a later analysis, and an independent cohort replicated the association.

The length of the CDR3 is 15 residues. V dropped 2 bases and J dropped 2; count of bases not matched to a gene: 6. CDR1 and CDR2 (germline): SGHVS, FQNEAQ. PCR employed 60 Vbeta and 13 Jbeta primers. Data came from immunoSEQ multiplex PCR; TCRdb stores just in-frame clones and leaves some out. The repertoire includes around 150,000 clones, approximately 76% of them detected once, and roughly 2% sits in the top ten. For this clone: Its antigen is unidentified.

The rearrangement links TRBV7-8 to TRBJ2-7; 7 bases are shared with TRBD2. The specimen sequenced was PBMCs. This clonotype was obtained from a female donor in good health and CMV-seronegative. The CDR3 here is CASSLSGREPYEQYF. The CDR3 DNA sequence: TGTGCCAGCAGCTTATCTGGGCGGGAGCCCTACGAGCAGTACTTC.